This TCR beta chain came from a study of shared clonotypes between healthy human individuals. There were only Caucasian adults among the donors, and all lived in Nashville, Tennessee. CCR7-negative CD45RA+ TemRA cells were pooled with CD45RO+ cells for CD8 memory. Genomic DNA from each subset was divided evenly over several immunoSEQ plates. Clones were sequenced by immunoSEQ multiplex PCR, and TCRdb holds only the in-frame ones, with some missing. The table includes around 300,000 clones, 80% to 90% detected once. Study-wide findings and caveats: Around 5.4% of naive CD4 clonotypes were common to a few donors.

This clone has a handful of counts. Its specificity is not known. The CDR3 is made up of 15 amino acids. The V gene's germline CDR1 is SNHLY and CDR2 FYNNEI. Trimming removed 6 bases from V and 6 bases from J; junction bases left unmatched: 7. The chain combines TRBV2 with TRBJ1-6, with 8 bases aligning to TRBD1. This sequence originates from a man between 18 and 29 years old in good health. Sequenced input: memory CD8+ T cells sorted from blood. The subset was: CD45RO+ cells pooled with CCR7-negative TemRA cells. CDR3 DNA: TGTGCCAGCAGATTGATAGGACAGGGTAATTCACCCCTCCACTTT. This sequence encodes CASRLIGQGNSPLHF.